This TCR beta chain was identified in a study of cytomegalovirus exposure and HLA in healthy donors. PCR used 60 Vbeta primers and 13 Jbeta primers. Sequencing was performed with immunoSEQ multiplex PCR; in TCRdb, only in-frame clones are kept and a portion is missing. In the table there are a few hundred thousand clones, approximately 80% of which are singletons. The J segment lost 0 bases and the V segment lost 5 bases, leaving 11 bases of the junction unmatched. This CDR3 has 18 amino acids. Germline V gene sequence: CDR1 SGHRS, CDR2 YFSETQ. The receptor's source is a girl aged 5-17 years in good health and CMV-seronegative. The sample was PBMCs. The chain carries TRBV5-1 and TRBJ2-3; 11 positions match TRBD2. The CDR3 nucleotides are TGCGCCAGCAGTAGCGTGGGACTAGCGGCTCTTAGCACAGATACGCAGTATTTT. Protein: CASSSVGLAALSTDTQYF.